The 23 T cell receptor beta chains presented below share a single source sample, sequenced in a study of blood T cell repertoires in COVID-19. Sequenced by immunoSEQ multiplex PCR; TCRdb stores in-frame clones only, minus some. This sample has more than 200,000 clones, with roughly 80% found just once. Sequences were obtained from peripheral blood. These TCRs come from a woman older than 75 with acute or convalescent COVID-19.

This clone occurred a few times. V is TRBV10-3 and J is TRBJ2-5, with TRBD1 matching 9 bases. V trimming: 7 bases; J trimming: 2 bases; junction bases outside the gene matches: 14. The CDR3 covers 17 residues. In germline, CDR1 is ENHRY, CDR2 SYGVKD. CDR3 sequence: CAIKATRPGQGQETQYF. DNA of the CDR3: TGTGCCATCAAGGCCACCCGACCGGGACAGGGACAAGAGACCCAGTACTTC.

The chain employs TRBV19 and TRBJ1-5; perhaps TRBD1 as D (5 bases). Between the trimmed V and J ends, which lost 9 bases and 3 bases, there was a span of 18 bases. The CDR3 loop spans 15 amino acids. CDR1 is LNHDA, CDR2 SQIVND, per germline (reference sequence). Here the CDR3 reads CASKSLGRLNQPQHF. The CDR3 nucleotides read TGTGCCAGCAAATCCTTGGGGCGGCTCAATCAGCCCCAGCATTTT.

J is TRBJ1-2 and V is TRBV11-2; maybe TRBD1 (5 bases). The length of the CDR3 is 13 residues. Trimming pared 3 bases from V and 8 bases from J, leaving 13 bases between. Germline values: CDR1 SGHAT, CDR2 FQNNGV. In DNA form, the CDR3 reads TGTGCCAGCAGCTTGGGGCAGGGCGGCGGCTACACCTTC. This codes for CASSLGQGGGYTF.

The V and J genes are TRBV9 and TRBJ2-1; D is ambiguous. CDR3 length: 13 residues. V dropped 4 bases and J dropped 5 bases, with 10 bases sitting between them. CDR1 is SGDLS and CDR2 is YYNGEE in the germline V gene. DNA of the CDR3: TGTGCCAGCAGCCTTAGCCCGAACAATGAGCAGTTCTTC. Its translation: CASSLSPNNEQFF.

V gene TRBV1 combines with J gene TRBJ2-2; TRBD2 was called by the table and not checked on the DNA. TRBV1 is a pseudogene. The CDR3 runs to 17 residues. CDR3 in DNA: TGCACCAGCAGCCACAGGACTAGCGGGCCGAACACCGGGGAGCTGTTTTTT. Amino acid sequence: CTSSHRTSGPNTGELFF.

The chain has TRBV30 and TRBJ2-5, with 7 bases that match TRBD2. Germline V gives CDR1 GTSNPN, CDR2 SVGIG (reference sequence). Trimming cost V 3 bases and J 8 bases; bases outside gene matches: 6. This CDR3 region has 12 residues. Here the CDR3 reads CAWSPLADTQYF. The DNA of the CDR3 is TGTGCCTGGAGCCCGCTAGCGGATACCCAGTACTTC.

V usage is TRBV9 and J usage is TRBJ2-7; D uncertain. V shed 3 bases and J shed 1 base, with 11 bases lying between them. Germline values: CDR1 SGDLS, CDR2 YYNGEE. The CDR3 spans 14 residues. CDR3: CASSATNPSYEQYF. The CDR3 coding sequence is TGTGCCAGCAGCGCCACAAACCCATCCTACGAGCAGTACTTC.

CDR3 nucleotide sequence: TGTGCCAGCAGCTTGCAAGGAACGGGGGACACTGAAGCTTTCTTT. Translation gives CASSLQGTGDTEAFF. V is TRBV5-8 and J is TRBJ1-1, with D possibly TRBD1 on 5 matching bases. This CDR3 comprises 15 residues. With 1 base removed from V and 3 bases from J, the gap between germline ends came to 13 bases. Germline CDR1 SGHTS, CDR2 YDEGEE.

This chain joins TRBV6-2 or TRBV6-3 and TRBJ2-5; 10 bases map to TRBD1. This CDR3 is 15 amino acids long. V lost 2 bases and J lost 5; bases outside the gene matches: 5. Germline CDR1 and CDR2: MNHEY and SVGEGT. CDR3 DNA sequence: TGTGCCAGCAGTTACCAGACAGGGGGCGCGGAGACCCAGTACTTC. Its translation is CASSYQTGGAETQYF.

Concerning this clone: The sample holds other DNA sequences that translate to the same CDR3. This CDR3 is CATSRDRGPADTQYF. The CDR3 DNA reads as TGTGCCACCAGCAGAGACAGGGGGCCCGCAGATACGCAGTATTTT. The V call is TRBV15, the J call TRBJ2-3, with 8 nucleotides matching TRBD1. CDR1 is LNHNV, CDR2 YYDKDF, per germline (reference sequence). Unmatched junction bases numbered 3, after V lost 0 bases and J lost 4 bases. The CDR3 is made up of 15 amino acids.

The chain joins TRBV3-1 (or the pseudogene TRBV3-2) to TRBJ2-3, with D perhaps matching TRBD2 (7 bases). The V gene lost 6 bases and the J gene lost 6 bases, with 16 bases spanning the gap. CDR3 size: 14 residues. Germline CDR1 reads LGHDT; CDR2 reads YNNKEL (reference sequence). The CDR3 region is CASSLRGGGDTQYF. CDR3 nucleotides: TGTGCCAGCAGTCTGAGGGGAGGGGGTGATACGCAGTATTTT.

This sequence joins TRBV29-1 and TRBJ1-1; D possibly corresponds to TRBD1 (6 bases). CDR3 length: 14 residues. The V end lost 6 bases, the J end lost 4 bases, and 18 bases lay between the germline ends. Per germline, CDR1 SQVTM and CDR2 ANQGSEA. The CDR3 DNA follows: TGCAGCGTCAGGTCAGGGGCTGGGATCACTGAAGCTTTCTTT. Translated, it gives CSVRSGAGITEAFF. The full variable domain, its missing parts supplied by reference TRBV29-1 and TRBJ1-1, is SAVISQKPSRDICQRGTSLTIQCQVDSQVTMMFWYRQQPGQSLTLIATANQGSEATYESGFVIDKFPISRPNLTFSTLTVSNMSPEDSSIYLCSVRSGAGITEAFFGQGTRLTVV.

This clone has just one count. This chain links TRBV24-1 with TRBJ2-1; 10 bases align to TRBD2. The CDR3 totals 16 residues. Germline V gene data show CDR1 as KGHDR and CDR2 as SFDVKD. Trimming at V came to 4 bases and at J to 7 bases, leaving 9 bases not matched to a gene. CDR3 sequence reads: CATSDKKREGHNEQFF. CDR3 in DNA: TGTGCCACCAGTGACAAAAAGCGGGAGGGCCATAATGAGCAGTTCTTC.

This clone has a handful of counts. V usage is TRBV18 and J usage is TRBJ2-1; D unresolved. Per germline, CDR1 KGHSH and CDR2 LQKENI. With 0 bases removed from V and 12 bases from J, the gap between germline ends came to 12 bases. The CDR3 length is 13 residues. This chain's CDR3 is CASSPPQTPSQFF. For the CDR3, the DNA is TGTGCCAGCTCACCACCTCAGACACCCTCGCAGTTCTTC.

As to this clone: Additional DNA sequences in this sample encode the identical CDR3. V gene TRBV28 combines with J gene TRBJ2-5, with 7 bases lining up with TRBD1. This CDR3 has 11 amino acids. Germline lookup yields CDR1 MDHEN and CDR2 SYDVKM. With 8 bases clipped from V and 3 bases from J, the junction kept 0 bases outside the gene matches. In DNA, the CDR3 is TGTGCCAGCGGGACAGAAGAGACCCAGTACTTC. This translates into CASGTEETQYF.

The chain joins TRBV18 to TRBJ1-6; the D gene is possibly TRBD1 (6 bases). This CDR3 contains 15 residues. Trimming cost V 0 bases and J 7 bases, with 10 bases left between them. Germline values: CDR1 KGHSH, CDR2 LQKENI. The CDR3: CASSPPRTANSPLHF. CDR3 in DNA: TGTGCCAGCTCACCACCGAGGACAGCAAATTCACCCCTCCACTTT.

The J gene is TRBJ2-1, the V gene TRBV9, with 7 bases aligning to TRBD2. V trimming: 3 bases; J trimming: 0 bases; junction bases outside the gene matches: 6. This CDR3 region has 16 residues. Germline V CDR1 and CDR2: SGDLS, YYNGEE. The CDR3 nucleotides are TGTGCCAGCAGCGCCCACGGGAGGAGCTCCTACAATGAGCAGTTCTTC. Its protein product is CASSAHGRSSYNEQFF. Based on the CDR3 plus reference TRBV9 and TRBJ2-1, the full variable domain is DSGVTQTPKHLITATGQRVTLRCSPRSGDLSVYWYQQSLDQGLQFLIQYYNGEERAKGNILERFSAQQFPDLHSELNLSSLELGDSALYFCASSAHGRSSYNEQFFGPGTRLTVL.

This clone appeared a few times. The V gene is TRBV5-5, the J gene TRBJ1-2; 7 nucleotides line up with TRBD1. CDR3 size: 15 residues. V lost 4 bases to trimming and J lost 4 bases; unmatched junction nucleotides: 10. Germline CDR1 and CDR2: SGHKS and YYEKEE (reference sequence). The CDR3 nucleotides are TGTGCCAGCAGCCCCCCAGACAGGGAATCCTATGGCTACACCTTC. Translated, it gives CASSPPDRESYGYTF.

V gene TRBV4-1 combines with J gene TRBJ2-1; TRBD2 matches at 7 bases. After removal of 3 bases from V and 9 bases from J, the junction contained 14 bases not matched to a gene. The CDR3 contains 16 residues. CDR1 and CDR2 from the germline V gene are MGHRA and YSYEKL. CDR3 nucleotides: TGCGCCAGCAGCCAGGGGAGGGCTTTAAATTACGGTGAGCAGTTCTTC. Translation gives CASSQGRALNYGEQFF.

The V call is TRBV11-2, the J call TRBJ2-5; 8 bases line up with TRBD1. The CDR3 spans 16 residues. V was pared by 4 bases and J by 3 bases, with 10 bases of the junction left unmatched. CDR1 and CDR2 (germline): SGHAT, FQNNGV. The CDR3 region is CASSSRTGRGKETQYF. CDR3 coding DNA: TGTGCCAGCAGCTCTCGGACAGGGAGAGGGAAAGAGACCCAGTACTTC.

The rearrangement joins TRBV29-1 to TRBJ1-4; no clear D gene. Germline V gene data show CDR1 as SQVTM and CDR2 as ANQGSEA. This CDR3 spans 15 amino acids. V lost 5 bases and J lost 3, with 16 bases in between. The CDR3 loop is CSVRLGQAPNEKLFF. CDR3 in DNA: TGCAGCGTTCGGTTAGGCCAGGCCCCTAATGAAAAACTGTTTTTT.

The genes are TRBV7-7 and TRBJ2-5; TRBD2 aligns across 10 bases. CDR3 length equals 15 residues. V lost 10 bases to trimming and J lost 2 bases; unmatched junction nucleotides: 10. CDR1 is SSHAT, CDR2 FNYEAQ, per germline (reference sequence). CDR3 sequence reads: CATGETSGKQETQYF. Here the CDR3 DNA reads TGTGCCACCGGAGAAACTAGCGGGAAACAAGAGACCCAGTACTTC.

The chain uses TRBV18 and TRBJ1-1; 8 bases map to TRBD1. This CDR3 has 14 amino acids. Trimming removed 2 bases from V and 5 bases from J; junction bases left unmatched: 4. From germline, CDR1 is KGHSH and CDR2 LQKENI. DNA for the CDR3: TGTGCCAGCTCACCAGGACAGGGTTTGACTGAAGCTTTCTTT. Translated: CASSPGQGLTEAFF. The full variable domain, rest sourced from reference TRBV18 and TRBJ1-1, is NAGVMQNPRHLVRRRGQEARLRCSPMKGHSHVYWYRQLPEEGLKFMVYLQKENIIDESGMPKERFSAEFPKEGPSILRIQQVVRGDSAAYFCASSPGQGLTEAFFGQGTRLTVV.